These 9 T cell receptor beta chains were all obtained from the same sample, sequenced in a study of naive and memory T cell subsets. Both TRBC1 and TRBC2 were covered by a beta constant-region primer of two equimolar oligonucleotides. Four rounds of PCR amplified the ligated cDNA using nested alpha and beta constant-region primers plus SP2. TCRdb re-analysed the UMI-ligation and nested PCR reads in MiXCR, keeping a single row per CDR3 protein. The sample has roughly 80,000 distinct CDR3 sequences, approximately 10% seen once. Sequencing was done on a sample of naive CD8+ T cells from blood. All receptors come from a human donor in good health.

This clonotype was observed many times. The chain recombines TRBV11-1 with TRBJ1-1, with 7 nucleotides matching TRBD1. V trimming: 7 bases; J trimming: 8 bases; junction bases outside the gene matches: 7. Germline CDR1 reads SGHAT; CDR2 reads FQDESV (reference sequence). This CDR3 is 12 amino acids long. CDR3 residues: CASKSGGLEAFF. The CDR3 DNA is TGTGCCAGCAAGTCAGGGGGATTAGAAGCTTTCTTT.

This clonotype occurred a few times. V usage is TRBV24-1 and J usage is TRBJ2-5; D remains unclear. Trimming stripped 5 bases from V and 2 bases from J, with 8 bases between. The length of the CDR3 is 13 residues. Germline CDR1 reads KGHDR; CDR2 reads SFDVKD. CDR3 sequence reads: CATSAGPQETQYF. In nucleotides, the CDR3 is TGTGCCACCAGTGCCGGGCCACAAGAGACCCAGTACTTC.

This clonotype was seen more than once but under ten times. The chain couples TRBV29-1 to TRBJ2-7; D is uncertain. Germline V gene sequence: CDR1 SQVTM, CDR2 ANQGSEA. This CDR3 region has 14 residues. Trimming cost V 0 bases and J 4 bases, with 13 bases left between them. CDR3: CSVEDSKGRYEQYF. In nucleotides, the CDR3 is TGCAGCGTTGAAGATAGCAAGGGCCGGTACGAGCAGTACTTC.

The chain recombines TRBV7-7 with TRBJ1-1; D uncertain. This CDR3 spans 14 amino acids. Germline CDR1 SSHAT, CDR2 FNYEAQ (reference sequence). Trimming cost V 0 bases and J 6 bases, with 11 bases left between them. In DNA form, the CDR3 reads TGTGCCAGCAGCTTAGCAGTGGGAGACCCTGAAGCTTTCTTT. It is translated as CASSLAVGDPEAFF. The whole variable domain, remainder taken from reference TRBV7-7 and TRBJ1-1, is GAGVSQSPRYKVTKRGQDVTLRCDPISSHATLYWYQQALGQGPEFLTYFNYEAQPDKSGLPSDRFSAERPEGSISTLTIQRTEQRDSAMYRCASSLAVGDPEAFFGQGTRLTVV.

This clonotype was recorded a few times. The chain recombines TRBV20-1 with TRBJ2-1, with D uncertain. V dropped 2 bases and J dropped 8 bases, with 13 bases sitting between them. There are 13 residues in the CDR3. Germline V gene lookup returns CDR1 DFQATT and CDR2 SNEGSKA (reference sequence). CDR3 loop: CSARLRVSYEQFF. Written as DNA, the CDR3 is TGCAGTGCTAGACTCAGAGTAAGCTATGAGCAGTTCTTC.

Many counts were recorded for this clonotype. The CDR3 loop reads CASSQSPRATYNEQFF. CDR3 nucleotides: TGCGCCAGCAGCCAGAGCCCCCGGGCAACCTACAATGAGCAGTTCTTC. V is TRBV4-1 and J is TRBJ2-1; D is unclear. The CDR3 spans 16 residues. CDR1 MGHRA and CDR2 YSYEKL come from the germline V gene. Trimming took off 3 bases at V and 2 bases at J, with 14 bases between the two ends.

This clonotype was seen at least ten times. This sequence joins TRBV11-2 and TRBJ2-1; 12 bases map to TRBD2. There are 18 residues in the CDR3. CDR1 SGHAT and CDR2 FQNNGV come from the germline V gene. J gave up 8 bases and V 1 base, and 12 bases lay outside the gene matches. The CDR3 reads CASSLAGGTSGSLYEQFF. The CDR3 nucleotides are TGTGCCAGCAGCTTAGCAGGGGGGACTAGCGGGTCTTTATATGAGCAGTTCTTC.

In its sample, this clonotype was seen many times. The V gene is TRBV7-9, the J gene TRBJ2-3; no clear D gene. The V gene's germline CDR1 is SEHNR and CDR2 FQNEAQ (reference sequence). The CDR3 covers 18 residues. With 2 bases removed from V and 3 bases from J, the gap between germline ends came to 21 bases. CDR3 in amino acids: CASSLRLVASVRTDTQYF. Written as DNA, the CDR3 is TGTGCCAGCAGCTTACGGCTGGTGGCCTCGGTACGGACAGATACGCAGTATTTT.

On this clonotype: A much more abundant neighbour one base away suggests this may be a read error. The CDR3 DNA follows: TGTGCCAGCAGCCAATCTGCCGGTGGCAGGGCGACTTACGAGCAGTACTTC. Translated: CASSQSAGGRATYEQYF. This chain links TRBV16 with TRBJ2-7; tentative D call: TRBD1 (5 bases). The CDR3 is 17 residues long. The V gene lost 0 bases and the J gene lost 4 bases, with 19 bases spanning the gap. In germline, CDR1 is KGHSY, CDR2 FQNENV. Complete variable domain (other parts from reference TRBV16 and TRBJ2-7): GEEVAQTPKHLVRGEGQKAKLYCAPIKGHSYVFWYQQVLKNEFKFLISFQNENVFDETGMPKERFSAKCLPNSPCSLEIQATKLEDSAVYFCASSQSAGGRATYEQYFGPGTRLTVT.